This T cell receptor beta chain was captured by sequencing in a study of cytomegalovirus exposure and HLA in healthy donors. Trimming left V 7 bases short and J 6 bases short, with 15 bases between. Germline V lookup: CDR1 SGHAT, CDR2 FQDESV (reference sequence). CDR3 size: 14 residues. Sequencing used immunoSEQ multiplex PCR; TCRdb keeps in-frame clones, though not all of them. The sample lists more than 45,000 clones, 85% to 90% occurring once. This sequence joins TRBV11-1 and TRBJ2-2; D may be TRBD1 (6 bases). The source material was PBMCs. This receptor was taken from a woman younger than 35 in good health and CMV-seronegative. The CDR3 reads CASIGTGMAGELFF. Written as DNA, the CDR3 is TGTGCCAGCATCGGAACAGGGATGGCCGGGGAGCTGTTTTTT.